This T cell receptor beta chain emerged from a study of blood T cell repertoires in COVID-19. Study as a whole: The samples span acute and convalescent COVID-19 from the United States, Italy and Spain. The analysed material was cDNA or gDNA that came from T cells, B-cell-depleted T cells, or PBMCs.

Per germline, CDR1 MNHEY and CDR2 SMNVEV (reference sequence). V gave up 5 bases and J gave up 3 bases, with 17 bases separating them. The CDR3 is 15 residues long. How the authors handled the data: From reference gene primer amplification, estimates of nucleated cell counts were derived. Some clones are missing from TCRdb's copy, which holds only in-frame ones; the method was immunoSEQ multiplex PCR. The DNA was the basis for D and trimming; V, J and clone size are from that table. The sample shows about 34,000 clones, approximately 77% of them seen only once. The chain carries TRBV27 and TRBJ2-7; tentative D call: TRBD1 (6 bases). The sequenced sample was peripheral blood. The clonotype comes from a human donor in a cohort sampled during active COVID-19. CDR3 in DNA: TGTGCCAGCAGTCCCCGCGGACAGTCCAGCTACGAGCAGTACTTC. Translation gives CASSPRGQSSYEQYF.